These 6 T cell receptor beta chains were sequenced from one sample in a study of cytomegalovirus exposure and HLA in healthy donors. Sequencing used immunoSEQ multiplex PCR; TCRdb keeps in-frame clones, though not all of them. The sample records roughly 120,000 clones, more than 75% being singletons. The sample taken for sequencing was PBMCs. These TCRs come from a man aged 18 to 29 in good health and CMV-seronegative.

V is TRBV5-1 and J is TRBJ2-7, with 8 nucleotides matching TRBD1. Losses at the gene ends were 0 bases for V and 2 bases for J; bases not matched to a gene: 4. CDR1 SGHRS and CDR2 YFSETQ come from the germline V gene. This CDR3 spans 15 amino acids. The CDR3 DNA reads TGCGCCAGCAGCTTGGGGGACAGGAATCCCTACGAGCAGTACTTC. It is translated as CASSLGDRNPYEQYF.

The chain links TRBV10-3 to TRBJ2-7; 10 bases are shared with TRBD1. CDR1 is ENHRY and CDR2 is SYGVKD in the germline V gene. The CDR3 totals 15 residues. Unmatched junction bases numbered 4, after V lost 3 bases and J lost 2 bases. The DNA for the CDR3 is TGTGCCATCAGTGATACCGGGACAGGGGCCTACGAGCAGTACTTC. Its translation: CAISDTGTGAYEQYF.

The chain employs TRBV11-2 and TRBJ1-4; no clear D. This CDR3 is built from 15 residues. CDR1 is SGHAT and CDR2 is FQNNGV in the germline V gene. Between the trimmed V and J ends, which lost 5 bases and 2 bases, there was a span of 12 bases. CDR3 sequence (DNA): TGTGCCAGCAGCCAAGGAGTGGGTACTAATGAAAAACTGTTTTTT. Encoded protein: CASSQGVGTNEKLFF. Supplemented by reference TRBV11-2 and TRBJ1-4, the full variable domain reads EAGVAQSPRYKIIEKRQSVAFWCNPISGHATLYWYQQILGQGPKLLIQFQNNGVVDDSQLPKDRFSAERLKGVDSTLKIQPAKLEDSAVYLCASSQGVGTNEKLFFGSGTQLSVL.

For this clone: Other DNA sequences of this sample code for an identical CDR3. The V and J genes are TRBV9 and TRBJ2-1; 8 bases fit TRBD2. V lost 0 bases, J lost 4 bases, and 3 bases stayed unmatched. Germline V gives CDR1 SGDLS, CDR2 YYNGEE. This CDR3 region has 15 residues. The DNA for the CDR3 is TGTGCCAGCAGCGTAGGATTAGCGGGATACAATGAGCAGTTCTTC. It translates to CASSVGLAGYNEQFF. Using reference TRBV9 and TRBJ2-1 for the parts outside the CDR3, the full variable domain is DSGVTQTPKHLITATGQRVTLRCSPRSGDLSVYWYQQSLDQGLQFLIQYYNGEERAKGNILERFSAQQFPDLHSELNLSSLELGDSALYFCASSVGLAGYNEQFFGPGTRLTVL.

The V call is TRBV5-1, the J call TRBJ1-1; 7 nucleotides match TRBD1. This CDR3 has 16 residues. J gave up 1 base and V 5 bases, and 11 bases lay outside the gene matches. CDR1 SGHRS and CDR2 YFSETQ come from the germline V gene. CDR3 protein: CASRQGQTTGNTEAFF. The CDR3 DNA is TGCGCCAGCAGGCAGGGACAGACTACTGGGAACACTGAAGCTTTCTTT.

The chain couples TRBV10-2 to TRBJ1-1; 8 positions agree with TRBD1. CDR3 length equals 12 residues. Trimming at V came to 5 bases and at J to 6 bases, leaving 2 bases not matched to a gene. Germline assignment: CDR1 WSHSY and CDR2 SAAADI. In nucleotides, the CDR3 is TGCGCCAGCAGTCCACAGGGGGCTGAAGCTTTCTTT. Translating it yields CASSPQGAEAFF.